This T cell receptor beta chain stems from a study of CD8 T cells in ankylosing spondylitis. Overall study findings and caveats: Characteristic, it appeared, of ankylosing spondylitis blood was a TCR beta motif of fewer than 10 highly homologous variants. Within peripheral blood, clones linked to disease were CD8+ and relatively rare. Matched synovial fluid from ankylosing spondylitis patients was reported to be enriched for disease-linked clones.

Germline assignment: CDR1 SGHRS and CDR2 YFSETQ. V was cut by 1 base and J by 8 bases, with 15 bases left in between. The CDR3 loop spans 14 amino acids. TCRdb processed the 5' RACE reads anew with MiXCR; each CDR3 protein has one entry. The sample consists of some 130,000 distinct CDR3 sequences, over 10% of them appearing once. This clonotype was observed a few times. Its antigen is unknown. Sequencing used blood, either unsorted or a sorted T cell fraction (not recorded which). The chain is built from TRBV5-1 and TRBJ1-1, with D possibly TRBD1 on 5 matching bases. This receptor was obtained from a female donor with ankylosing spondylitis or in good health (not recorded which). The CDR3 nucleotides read TGCGCCAGCAGCTTGTTGACTCAGGGTTACGAAGCTTTCTTT. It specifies CASSLLTQGYEAFF.